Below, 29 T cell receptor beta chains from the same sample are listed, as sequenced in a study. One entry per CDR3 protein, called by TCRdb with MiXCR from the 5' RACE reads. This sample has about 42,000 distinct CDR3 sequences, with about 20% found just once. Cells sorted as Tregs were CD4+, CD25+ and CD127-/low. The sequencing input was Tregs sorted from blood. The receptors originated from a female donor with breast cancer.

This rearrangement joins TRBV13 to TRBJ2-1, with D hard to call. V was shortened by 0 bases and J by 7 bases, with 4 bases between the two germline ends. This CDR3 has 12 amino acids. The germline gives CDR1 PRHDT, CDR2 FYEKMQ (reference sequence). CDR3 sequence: CASSLGTNEQFF. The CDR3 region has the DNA TGTGCCAGCAGCTTAGGGACAAATGAGCAGTTCTTC.

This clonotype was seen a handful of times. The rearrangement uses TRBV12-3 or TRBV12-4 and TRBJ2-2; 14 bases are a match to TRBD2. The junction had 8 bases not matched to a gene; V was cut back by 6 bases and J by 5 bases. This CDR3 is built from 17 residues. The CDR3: CASRPGLAGEKTGELFF. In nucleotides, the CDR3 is TGTGCCAGCAGACCGGGACTAGCGGGAGAAAAAACCGGGGAGCTGTTTTTT.

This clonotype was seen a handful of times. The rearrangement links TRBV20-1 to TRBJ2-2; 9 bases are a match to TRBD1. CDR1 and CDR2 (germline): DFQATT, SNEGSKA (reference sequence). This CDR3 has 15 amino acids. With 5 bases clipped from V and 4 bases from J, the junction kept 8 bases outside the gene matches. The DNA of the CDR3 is TGCAGTGCTGCGCCGGGACAGGGATTCACCGGGGAGCTGTTTTTT. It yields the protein CSAAPGQGFTGELFF.

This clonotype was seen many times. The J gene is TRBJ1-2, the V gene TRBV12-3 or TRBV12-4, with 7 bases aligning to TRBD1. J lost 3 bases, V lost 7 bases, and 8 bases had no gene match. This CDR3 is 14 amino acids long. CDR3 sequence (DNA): TGTGCCAGCAAACTACAGGGGAGGTACTATGGCTACACCTTC. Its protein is CASKLQGRYYGYTF.

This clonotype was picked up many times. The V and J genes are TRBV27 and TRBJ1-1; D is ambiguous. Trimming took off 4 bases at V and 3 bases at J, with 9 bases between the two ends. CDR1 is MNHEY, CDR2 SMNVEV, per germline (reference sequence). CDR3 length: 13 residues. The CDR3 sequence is CASSSPLDTEAFF. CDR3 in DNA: TGTGCCAGCAGTTCCCCGCTGGACACTGAAGCTTTCTTT.

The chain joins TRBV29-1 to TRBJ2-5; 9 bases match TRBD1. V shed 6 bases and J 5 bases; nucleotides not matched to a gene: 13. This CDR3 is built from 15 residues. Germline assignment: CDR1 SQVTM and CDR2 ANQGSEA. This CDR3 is CSVGTGISTVETQYF. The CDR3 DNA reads TGCAGCGTCGGGACAGGGATCAGCACCGTGGAGACCCAGTACTTC.

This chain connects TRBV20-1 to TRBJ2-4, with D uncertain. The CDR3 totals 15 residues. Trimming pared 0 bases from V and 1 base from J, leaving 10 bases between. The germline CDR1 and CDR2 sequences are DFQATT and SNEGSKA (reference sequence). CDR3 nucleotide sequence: TGCAGTGCTAGAGATTTCATAGGTGCCAAAAACATTCAGTACTTC. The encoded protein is CSARDFIGAKNIQYF.

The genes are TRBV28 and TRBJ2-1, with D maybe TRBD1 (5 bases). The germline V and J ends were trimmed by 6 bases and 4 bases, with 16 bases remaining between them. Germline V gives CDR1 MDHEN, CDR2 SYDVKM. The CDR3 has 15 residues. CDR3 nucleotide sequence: TGTGCCAGCAGGGCGCAGGGTAGTAAGTACAATGAGCAGTTCTTC. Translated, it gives CASRAQGSKYNEQFF.

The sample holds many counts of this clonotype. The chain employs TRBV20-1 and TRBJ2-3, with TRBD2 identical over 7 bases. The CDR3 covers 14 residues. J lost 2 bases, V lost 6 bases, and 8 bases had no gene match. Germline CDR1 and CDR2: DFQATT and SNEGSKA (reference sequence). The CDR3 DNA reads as TGCAGTGCCCGACGGGGGGACTTCACAGATACGCAGTATTTT. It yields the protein CSARRGDFTDTQYF.

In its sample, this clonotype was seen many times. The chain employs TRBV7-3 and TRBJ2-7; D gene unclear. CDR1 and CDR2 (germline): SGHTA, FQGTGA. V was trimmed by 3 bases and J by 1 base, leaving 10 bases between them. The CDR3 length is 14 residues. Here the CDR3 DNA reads TGTGCCAGCAGCTTTACTTTCACATCCTACGAGCAGTACTTC. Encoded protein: CASSFTFTSYEQYF.

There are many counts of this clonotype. The CDR3 is CASSLGPSGANVLTF. As DNA, the CDR3 is TGTGCCAGCAGTTTAGGGCCCTCTGGGGCCAACGTCCTGACTTTC. This sequence joins TRBV12-3 or TRBV12-4 and TRBJ2-6; D gene uncertain. Trimming left V 1 base short and J 0 bases short, with 4 bases between. The CDR3 length is 15 residues.

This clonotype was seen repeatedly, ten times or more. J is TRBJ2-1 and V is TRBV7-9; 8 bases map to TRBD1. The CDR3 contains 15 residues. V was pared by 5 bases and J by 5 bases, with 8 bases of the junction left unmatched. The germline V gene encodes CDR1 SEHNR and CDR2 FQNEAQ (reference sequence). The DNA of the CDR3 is TGTGCCAGCAGCCTGACATCACAGGGGGACAATGAGCAGTTCTTC. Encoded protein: CASSLTSQGDNEQFF.

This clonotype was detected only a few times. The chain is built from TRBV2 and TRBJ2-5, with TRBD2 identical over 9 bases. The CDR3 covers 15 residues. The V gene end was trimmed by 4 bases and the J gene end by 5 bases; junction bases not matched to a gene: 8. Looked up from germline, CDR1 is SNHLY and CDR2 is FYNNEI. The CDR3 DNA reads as TGTGCCAGCAGTGGTATAGCGGGAGTCCAGGAGACCCAGTACTTC. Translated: CASSGIAGVQETQYF.

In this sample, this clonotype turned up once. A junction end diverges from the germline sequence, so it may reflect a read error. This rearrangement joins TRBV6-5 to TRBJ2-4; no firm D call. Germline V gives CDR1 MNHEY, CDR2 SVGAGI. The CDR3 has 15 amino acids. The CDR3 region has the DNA TGTACCAGCAGACGACTGGGTCTAGCCAAAAACATTCAGTACTTC. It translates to CTSRRLGLAKNIQYF.

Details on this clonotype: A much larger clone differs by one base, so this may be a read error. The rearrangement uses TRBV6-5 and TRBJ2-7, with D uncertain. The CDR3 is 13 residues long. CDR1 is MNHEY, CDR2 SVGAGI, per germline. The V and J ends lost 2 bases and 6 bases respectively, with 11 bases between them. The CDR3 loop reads CASSYVYYGEQYF. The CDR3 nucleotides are TGTGCCAGCAGTTACGTCTATTATGGCGAGCAGTACTTC.

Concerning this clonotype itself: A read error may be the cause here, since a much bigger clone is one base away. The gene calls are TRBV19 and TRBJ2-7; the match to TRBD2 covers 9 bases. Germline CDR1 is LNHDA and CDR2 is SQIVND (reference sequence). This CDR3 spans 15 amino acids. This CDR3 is CAGSAGWTSDYEQYF. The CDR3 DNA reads TGTGCCGGTAGTGCCGGGTGGACTAGCGATTACGAGCAGTACTTC.

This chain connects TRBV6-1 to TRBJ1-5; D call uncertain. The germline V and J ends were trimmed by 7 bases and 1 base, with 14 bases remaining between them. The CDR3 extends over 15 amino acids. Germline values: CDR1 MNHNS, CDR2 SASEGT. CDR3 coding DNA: TGTGCCAGCATAGTAGCGGGGATGAGCAATCAGCCCCAGCATTTT. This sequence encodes CASIVAGMSNQPQHF.

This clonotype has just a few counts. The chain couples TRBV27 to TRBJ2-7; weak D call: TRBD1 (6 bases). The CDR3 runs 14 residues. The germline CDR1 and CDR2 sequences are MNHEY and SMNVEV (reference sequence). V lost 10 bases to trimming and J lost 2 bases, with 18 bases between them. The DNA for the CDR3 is TGTGCCACCAAGGGGGTTATAGGGGCCTACGAGCAGTACTTC. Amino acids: CATKGVIGAYEQYF.

CDR3: CASRLWYEQYF. The DNA of the CDR3 is TGTGCCAGCCGCCTTTGGTACGAGCAGTACTTC. The gene calls are TRBV2 and TRBJ2-7; D gene ambiguous. The CDR3 runs to 11 residues. Trimming took 8 bases from V and 4 from J, leaving 9 bases between them. CDR1 is SNHLY, CDR2 FYNNEI, per germline.

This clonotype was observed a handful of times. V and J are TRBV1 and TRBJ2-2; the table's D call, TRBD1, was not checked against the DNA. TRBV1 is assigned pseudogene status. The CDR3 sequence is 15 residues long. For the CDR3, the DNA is TGCACCAGCAGCCCCCGGGACAGGGGTCCCGGGGAGCTGTTTTTT. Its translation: CTSSPRDRGPGELFF.

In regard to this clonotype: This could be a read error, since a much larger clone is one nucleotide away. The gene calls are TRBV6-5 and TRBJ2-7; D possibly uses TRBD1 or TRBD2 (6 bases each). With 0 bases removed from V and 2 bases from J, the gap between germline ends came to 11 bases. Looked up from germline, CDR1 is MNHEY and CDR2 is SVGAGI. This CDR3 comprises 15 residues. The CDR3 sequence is CASSYSRGGTYEQYF. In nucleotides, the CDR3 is TGTGCCAGCAGTTACTCGAGAGGGGGGACCTACGAGCAGTACTTC.

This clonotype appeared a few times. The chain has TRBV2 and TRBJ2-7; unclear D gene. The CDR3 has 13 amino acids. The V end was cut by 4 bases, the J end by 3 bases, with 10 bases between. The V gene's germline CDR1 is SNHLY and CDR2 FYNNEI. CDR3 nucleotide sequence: TGTGCCAGCAGTGGCGACACATACTACGAGCAGTACTTC. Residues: CASSGDTYYEQYF.

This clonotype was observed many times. The CDR3 protein is CASSFTGAPYNEQFF. DNA of the CDR3: TGTGCCAGCAGTTTTACAGGGGCCCCCTACAATGAGCAGTTCTTC. The chain couples TRBV28 to TRBJ2-1, with 7 bases that match TRBD1. The V gene end was trimmed by 3 bases and the J gene end by 2 bases; junction bases not matched to a gene: 4. This CDR3 comprises 15 residues. Germline V gene sequence: CDR1 MDHEN, CDR2 SYDVKM.

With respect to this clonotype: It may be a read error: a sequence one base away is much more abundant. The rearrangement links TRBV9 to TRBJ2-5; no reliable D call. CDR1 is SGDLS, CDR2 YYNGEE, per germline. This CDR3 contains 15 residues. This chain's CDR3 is CVSSVVGYHPEAQYF. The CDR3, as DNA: TGTGTCAGCAGCGTAGTTGGCTACCACCCTGAGGCCCAGTACTTC.

The DNA of the CDR3 is TGTGCCAGCCGGGAAGCCGGGACAGGGGTTTCACCCCTCCACTTT. Its translation: CASREAGTGVSPLHF. The chain combines TRBV27 with TRBJ1-6; TRBD1 agrees at 10 bases. From germline, CDR1 is MNHEY and CDR2 SMNVEV (reference sequence). This CDR3 has 15 amino acids. The trim removed 8 bases at V and 9 bases at J, leaving 10 bases unmatched.

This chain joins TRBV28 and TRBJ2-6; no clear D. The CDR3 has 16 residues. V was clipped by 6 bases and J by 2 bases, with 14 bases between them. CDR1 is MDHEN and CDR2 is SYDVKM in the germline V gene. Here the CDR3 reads CASSPAEVAGANVLTF. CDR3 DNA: TGTGCCAGCAGCCCCGCCGAGGTGGCTGGGGCCAACGTCCTGACTTTC.

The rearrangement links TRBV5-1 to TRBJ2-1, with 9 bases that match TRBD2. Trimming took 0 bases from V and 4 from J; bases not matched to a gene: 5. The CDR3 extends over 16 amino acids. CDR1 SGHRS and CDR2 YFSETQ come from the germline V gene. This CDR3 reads CASSLVLAGAYNEQFF. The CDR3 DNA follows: TGCGCCAGCAGCTTGGTTTTAGCGGGGGCATACAATGAGCAGTTCTTC.

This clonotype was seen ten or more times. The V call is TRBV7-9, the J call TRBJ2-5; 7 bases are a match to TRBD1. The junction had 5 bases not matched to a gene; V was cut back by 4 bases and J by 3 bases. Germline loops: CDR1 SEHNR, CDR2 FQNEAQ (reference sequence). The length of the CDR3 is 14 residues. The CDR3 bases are TGTGCCAGCAGCTCCGAGACAGGGAAAGAGACCCAGTACTTC. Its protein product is CASSSETGKETQYF.

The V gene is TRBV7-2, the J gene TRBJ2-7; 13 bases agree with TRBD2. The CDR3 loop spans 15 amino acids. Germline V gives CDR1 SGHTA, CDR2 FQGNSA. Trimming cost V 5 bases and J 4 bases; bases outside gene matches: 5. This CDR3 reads CASSHSTSGGYEQYF. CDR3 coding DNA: TGTGCCAGCAGCCACTCGACTAGCGGGGGGTACGAGCAGTACTTC.